This TCR beta chain was identified in a study of cytomegalovirus exposure and HLA in healthy donors. Study observations and caveats: For most TCR sequences rarity was the rule, although some public TCRs occurred in many donors.

With regard to this clone: The target antigen is unknown.

This table comes from immunoSEQ multiplex PCR, and its TCRdb copy is limited to in-frame clones, with some not included. The sample shows about 280,000 clones, around 89% of them seen only once. Germline V gene lookup returns CDR1 SGHTA and CDR2 FQGNSA. Deletions cut 3 bases from V and 6 bases from J, with 12 bases between. This CDR3 is built from 13 residues. This clonotype originated in a woman between 18 and 29 years old in good health and CMV-seronegative. Sample: PBMCs. This sequence joins TRBV7-2 and TRBJ2-7, with TRBD1 as a possible D gene (5 bases). The CDR3 is CASSFQGSGEQYF. Written as DNA, the CDR3 is TGTGCCAGCAGCTTCCAGGGTTCGGGCGAGCAGTACTTC.